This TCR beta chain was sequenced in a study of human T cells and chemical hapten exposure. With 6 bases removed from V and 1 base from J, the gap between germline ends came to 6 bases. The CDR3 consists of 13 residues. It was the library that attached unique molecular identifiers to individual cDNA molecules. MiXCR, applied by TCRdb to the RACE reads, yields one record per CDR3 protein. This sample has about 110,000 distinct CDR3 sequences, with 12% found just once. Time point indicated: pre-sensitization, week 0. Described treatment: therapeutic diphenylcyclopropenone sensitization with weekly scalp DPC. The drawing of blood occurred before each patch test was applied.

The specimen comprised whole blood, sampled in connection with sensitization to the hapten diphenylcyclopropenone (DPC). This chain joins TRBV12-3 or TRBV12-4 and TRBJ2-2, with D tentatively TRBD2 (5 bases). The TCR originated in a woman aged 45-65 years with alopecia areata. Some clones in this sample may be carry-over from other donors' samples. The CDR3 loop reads CASRSGNTGELFF. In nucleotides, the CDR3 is TGTGCCAGCAGGAGCGGGAACACCGGGGAGCTGTTTTTT.